These 28 T cell receptor beta chains were sequenced from one sample in a study of T-cell memory formation after mild COVID-19. MiXCR, applied by TCRdb to the 5' RACE reads, yields one record per CDR3 protein. The data show a few hundred thousand distinct CDR3 sequences, with over 20% seen just once and 9.5% to 15% held by the top ten. The sequencing sample was made of PBMCs or a T cell subset sorted from them (not recorded which). Every receptor here comes from an adult woman who had mild COVID-19 (a few samples of this study predate the infection). Cell type and time point are not known.

This chain joins TRBV18 and TRBJ2-3, with D unresolved. This CDR3 region has 14 residues. Deletions cut 2 bases from V and 2 bases from J, with 8 bases between. Germline CDR1 KGHSH, CDR2 LQKENI. This CDR3 reads CASSPGPFTDTQYF. The CDR3 nucleotides read TGTGCCAGCTCACCAGGGCCATTCACAGATACGCAGTATTTT.

This clonotype was counted only a few times. This chain links TRBV3-1 with TRBJ2-1; D uncertain. There are 15 residues in the CDR3. Germline values: CDR1 LGHDT, CDR2 YNNKEL (reference sequence). The ends were cut back, 0 bases at V and 2 bases at J, with 8 bases in the middle. CDR3 bases: TGTGCCAGCAGCCAAGATTCAGGAGCCTACAATGAGCAGTTCTTC. It is translated as CASSQDSGAYNEQFF.

This clonotype has a handful of counts. The chain carries TRBV19 and TRBJ1-2; 9 bases agree with TRBD1. Trimming cost V 10 bases and J 4 bases; bases outside gene matches: 13. The CDR3 totals 15 residues. Germline assignment: CDR1 LNHDA and CDR2 SQIVND (reference sequence). CDR3 loop: CAINRGRGDSYGYTF. The CDR3 nucleotides read TGTGCCATTAACAGGGGGCGAGGTGATTCCTATGGCTACACCTTC.

CDR3 nucleotides: TGTGCCAGCAGTTATGGTCGGGGGGCAGACATTCAGTACTTC. Its translation: CASSYGRGADIQYF. J is TRBJ2-4 and V is TRBV6-5, with a weak D call TRBD2 (7 bases). This CDR3 contains 14 residues. CDR1 and CDR2 from the germline V gene are MNHEY and SVGAGI. Deletions cut 3 bases from V and 8 bases from J, with 14 bases between.

This clonotype has a handful of counts. The rearrangement uses TRBV12-3 or TRBV12-4 and TRBJ2-5, with 8 bases that match TRBD1. Germline trimming cut 5 bases from V and 7 bases from J; bases unmatched to any gene: 12. The CDR3 length is 15 residues. CDR3 amino acids: CASSGGGTGEGTQYF. In DNA form, the CDR3 reads TGTGCCAGCAGTGGGGGCGGGACAGGCGAAGGGACCCAGTACTTC.

CDR3 DNA sequence: TGTGCCAGCAGAGTAGGACTCAGTTTTGGCAGGCCCACCGGGGAGCTGTTTTTT. This codes for CASRVGLSFGRPTGELFF. The rearrangement joins TRBV2 to TRBJ2-2; TRBD2 is a possible D gene (5 bases). Germline lookup yields CDR1 SNHLY and CDR2 FYNNEI. There are 18 residues in the CDR3. The V and J ends lost 6 bases and 4 bases respectively, with 24 bases between them.

V and J are TRBV29-1 and TRBJ1-2, with a possible D match to TRBD1 (5 bases). The CDR3 contains 14 residues. Germline CDR1 reads SQVTM; CDR2 reads ANQGSEA. Deletions cut 5 bases from V and 4 bases from J, with 17 bases between. CDR3 in amino acids: CSVKPPGPPYGYTF. CDR3 coding DNA: TGCAGCGTTAAACCCCCGGGACCACCCTATGGCTACACCTTC.

The sample holds a few counts of this clonotype. V is TRBV2 and J is TRBJ2-3, with D maybe TRBD1 (5 bases). The V and J ends lost 6 bases and 4 bases respectively, with 8 bases between them. The CDR3 consists of 12 residues. Per germline, CDR1 SNHLY and CDR2 FYNNEI. CDR3 loop: CASSAGSDTQYF. CDR3 sequence (DNA): TGTGCCAGCAGCGCAGGGTCAGATACGCAGTATTTT.

This clonotype was found a few times. The chain links TRBV6-2 or TRBV6-3 to TRBJ2-7; TRBD2 matches 10 bases. Per germline, CDR1 MNHEY and CDR2 SVGEGT. The CDR3 spans 16 residues. The trim removed 3 bases at V and 6 bases at J, leaving 11 bases unmatched. CDR3 bases: TGTGCCAGCAGTTATTGTCTCGGAGCGGGAGGGTGCGAGCAGTACTTC. Amino acids: CASSYCLGAGGCEQYF.

The chain couples TRBV19 to TRBJ1-2; D call uncertain. Looked up from germline, CDR1 is LNHDA and CDR2 is SQIVND (reference sequence). Trimming removed 10 bases from V and 8 bases from J, with 32 bases in between. The CDR3 loop spans 17 amino acids. The CDR3 loop reads CATLGGMWATPPGGYTF. CDR3 nucleotides: TGTGCCACCCTGGGCGGGATGTGGGCGACCCCTCCGGGGGGCTACACCTTC.

This clonotype was observed many times. The chain combines TRBV7-6 with TRBJ2-1, with D perhaps matching TRBD2 (5 bases). CDR3 length: 15 amino acids. The germline V and J ends were trimmed by 4 bases and 0 bases, with 10 bases remaining between them. The germline CDR1 and CDR2 sequences are SGHVS and FNYEAQ. The CDR3 reads CASSSTRSSYNEQFF. The DNA for the CDR3 is TGTGCCAGCAGCTCCACTAGGAGCTCCTACAATGAGCAGTTCTTC.

The V call is TRBV27, the J call TRBJ2-2, with D unresolved. V was shortened by 6 bases and J by 6 bases, with 14 bases between the two germline ends. The germline CDR1 and CDR2 sequences are MNHEY and SMNVEV (reference sequence). This CDR3 comprises 14 residues. CDR3 loop: CASRMIILSGELFF. CDR3 DNA: TGTGCCAGCAGGATGATCATCCTCTCCGGGGAGCTGTTTTTT.

The chain combines TRBV12-3 or TRBV12-4 with TRBJ2-7; 7 bases line up with TRBD1. The CDR3 totals 13 residues. V was pared by 7 bases and J by 3 bases, with 6 bases of the junction left unmatched. Here the CDR3 DNA reads TGTGCCAGCACCCGGGACAGTTACTACGAGCAGTACTTC. Protein sequence: CASTRDSYYEQYF.

This clonotype was recorded a few times. The V call is TRBV28, the J call TRBJ1-5; a possible D gene is TRBD2 (5 bases). The DNA end is a closer match to TRBJ2-3, so the J assignment may be wrong. The CDR3 contains 14 residues. Germline values: CDR1 MDHEN, CDR2 SYDVKM. The CDR3 protein is CASTPSRQNQPQYF. In DNA form, the CDR3 reads TGTGCCAGCACCCCTAGCAGACAAAATCAGCCCCAGTATTTT.

This clonotype came up a few times. This chain uses TRBV7-9 with TRBJ2-7, with a tentative D call TRBD2 (5 bases). Looked up from germline, CDR1 is SEHNR and CDR2 is FQNEAQ (reference sequence). The CDR3 totals 13 residues. The germline V and J ends were trimmed by 1 base and 8 bases, with 12 bases remaining between them. CDR3 DNA sequence: TGTGCCAGCAGCTTAGAAGTGCGGGTTAAGCAGTACTTC. This encodes CASSLEVRVKQYF. Variable domain in full (rest from reference TRBV7-9 and TRBJ2-7): DTGVSQNPRHKITKRGQNVTFRCDPISEHNRLYWYRQTLGQGPEFLTYFQNEAQLEKSRLLSDRFSAERPKGSFSTLEIQRTEQGDSAMYLCASSLEVRVKQYFGPGTRLTVT.

The genes are TRBV6-1 and TRBJ1-6, with D possibly matching TRBD1 (6 bases). V lost 10 bases and J 6 bases, leaving 13 bases between the germline ends. Germline V gene lookup returns CDR1 MNHNS and CDR2 SASEGT. CDR3 length equals 13 residues. The CDR3 DNA reads as TGTGCCACCTTGGACAGCTTTAATTCACCCCTCCACTTT. It is translated as CATLDSFNSPLHF.

The chain links TRBV12-3 or TRBV12-4 to TRBJ1-3; D is unresolved. This CDR3 has 16 amino acids. Trimming stripped 5 bases from V and 0 bases from J, with 14 bases between. The CDR3 region has the DNA TGTGCCAGCAGTCCAAATCGGGTATTCTCTGGAAACACCATATATTTT. Residues: CASSPNRVFSGNTIYF.

The J gene is TRBJ2-7, the V gene TRBV5-1; 7 nucleotides match TRBD2. The CDR3 length is 15 residues. From germline, CDR1 is SGHRS and CDR2 YFSETQ. With V trimmed by 1 base and J by 4 bases, 8 bases remained unmatched. The CDR3 here is CASSLTASSGYEQYF. DNA of the CDR3: TGCGCCAGCAGCTTGACGGCGTCTAGCGGATACGAGCAGTACTTC.

This clonotype was counted a few times. This chain connects TRBV30 to TRBJ1-4; 8 bases are a match to TRBD1. Germline V gene data show CDR1 as GTSNPN and CDR2 as SVGIG (reference sequence). The length of the CDR3 is 15 residues. With V trimmed by 4 bases and J by 7 bases, 11 bases remained unmatched. The CDR3 bases are TGTGCCTGGAATTTCGGAGCAGGGGGCCGTGAAAAACTGTTTTTT. Protein: CAWNFGAGGREKLFF.

This clonotype came up a few times. The genes are TRBV30 and TRBJ1-1, with 7 bases identical to TRBD1. CDR3 length equals 13 residues. Losses at the gene ends were 3 bases for V and 4 bases for J; bases not matched to a gene: 5. CDR1 and CDR2 (germline): GTSNPN, SVGIG (reference sequence). Here the CDR3 reads CAWSGTGVTEAFF. Here the CDR3 DNA reads TGTGCCTGGAGCGGAACAGGGGTCACTGAAGCTTTCTTT.

This clonotype was seen more than once but under ten times. The rearrangement joins TRBV20-1 to TRBJ2-3, with D possibly matching TRBD1 (5 bases). V was trimmed by 5 bases and J by 1 base, leaving 13 bases between them. CDR1 DFQATT and CDR2 SNEGSKA come from the germline V gene (reference sequence). The CDR3 extends over 14 amino acids. CDR3 amino acids: CSAPLGVGTDTQYF. CDR3 in DNA: TGCAGTGCTCCTCTAGGGGTGGGCACAGATACGCAGTATTTT.

Only a few counts were recorded for this clonotype. The chain combines TRBV5-1 with TRBJ2-5; D unclear. Trimming pared 3 bases from V and 7 bases from J, leaving 13 bases between. The CDR3 is 13 residues long. In germline, CDR1 is SGHRS, CDR2 YFSETQ. CDR3 sequence (DNA): TGCGCCAGCAGCTCCACGAACCAGGTGACCCAGTACTTC. The encoded protein is CASSSTNQVTQYF. Based on the CDR3 plus reference TRBV5-1 and TRBJ2-5, the full variable domain is KAGVTQTPRYLIKTRGQQVTLSCSPISGHRSVSWYQQTPGQGLQFLFEYFSETQRNKGNFPGRFSGRQFSNSRSEMNVSTLELGDSALYLCASSSTNQVTQYFGPGTRLLVL.

The chain links TRBV5-1 to TRBJ1-4, with 9 bases lining up with TRBD1. The V and J ends lost 5 bases and 8 bases, in that order; junction bases with no gene match: 7. CDR3 length: 14 amino acids. Germline loops: CDR1 SGHRS, CDR2 YFSETQ. CDR3 sequence: CASRTQGAQEKLFF. CDR3 coding DNA: TGCGCCAGCAGAACACAGGGGGCCCAGGAAAAACTGTTTTTT.

The genes are TRBV29-1 and TRBJ2-2; 7 positions match TRBD1. The germline V gene has CDR1 SQVTM and CDR2 ANQGSEA. After removal of 0 bases from V and 2 bases from J, the junction contained 6 bases not matched to a gene. CDR3 size: 16 residues. Here the CDR3 reads CSVEEVGQSNTGELFF. The CDR3 coding sequence is TGCAGCGTTGAAGAGGTGGGACAGTCCAACACCGGGGAGCTGTTTTTT.

V usage is TRBV20-1 and J usage is TRBJ1-6, with 7 bases identical to TRBD1. The CDR3 is made up of 13 amino acids. J gave up 8 bases and V 3 bases, and 4 bases lay outside the gene matches. The germline gives CDR1 DFQATT, CDR2 SNEGSKA (reference sequence). In DNA form, the CDR3 reads TGCAGTGCTAGCTCCGACAGGGATTCACCCCTCCACTTT. It translates to CSASSDRDSPLHF.

This clonotype showed up just a few times. The chain combines TRBV24-1 with TRBJ2-7; 10 bases fit TRBD2. CDR3 size: 13 residues. In germline, CDR1 is KGHDR, CDR2 SFDVKD. J was trimmed by 10 bases and V by 3 bases; bases with no gene match: 5. DNA of the CDR3: TGTGCCACCAGTGATGGGACTAGCGTAATCCAGTACTTC. Translation: CATSDGTSVIQYF.

V gene TRBV12-3 or TRBV12-4 combines with J gene TRBJ1-2, with 8 bases that match TRBD1. The CDR3 has 13 amino acids. The V gene end was trimmed by 5 bases and the J gene end by 4 bases; junction bases not matched to a gene: 3. Here the CDR3 DNA reads TGTGCCAGCAGTACCGGACAGGGCTATGGCTACACCTTC. Translating gives CASSTGQGYGYTF.

This chain connects TRBV30 to TRBJ2-3, with 9 nucleotides matching TRBD2. V lost 0 bases to trimming and J lost 7 bases; unmatched junction nucleotides: 5. The CDR3 extends over 14 amino acids. In germline, CDR1 is GTSNPN, CDR2 SVGIG (reference sequence). CDR3 in DNA: TGTGCCTGGAGTGTAGGAGCGGGAGGATATACGCAGTATTTT. Translating it yields CAWSVGAGGYTQYF.